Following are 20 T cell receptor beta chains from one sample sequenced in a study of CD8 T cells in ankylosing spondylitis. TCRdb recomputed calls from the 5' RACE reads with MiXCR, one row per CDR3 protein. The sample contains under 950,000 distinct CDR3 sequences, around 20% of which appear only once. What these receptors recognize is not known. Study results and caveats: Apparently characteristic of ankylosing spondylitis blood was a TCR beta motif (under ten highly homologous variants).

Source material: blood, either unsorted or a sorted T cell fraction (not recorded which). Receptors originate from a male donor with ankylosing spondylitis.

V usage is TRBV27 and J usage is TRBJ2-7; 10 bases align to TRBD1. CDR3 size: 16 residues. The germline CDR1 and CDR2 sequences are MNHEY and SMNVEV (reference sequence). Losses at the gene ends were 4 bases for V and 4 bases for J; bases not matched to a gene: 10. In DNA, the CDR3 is TGTGCCAGCAGTTCCCCCGTGACAGGGGGCAGGTACGAGCAGTACTTC. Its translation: CASSSPVTGGRYEQYF.

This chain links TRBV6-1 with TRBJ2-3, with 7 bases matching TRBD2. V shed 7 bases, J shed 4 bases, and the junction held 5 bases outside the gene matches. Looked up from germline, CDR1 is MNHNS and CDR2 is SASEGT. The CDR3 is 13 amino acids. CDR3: CASKGGGADTQYF. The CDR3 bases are TGTGCCAGCAAGGGCGGGGGTGCAGATACGCAGTATTTT.

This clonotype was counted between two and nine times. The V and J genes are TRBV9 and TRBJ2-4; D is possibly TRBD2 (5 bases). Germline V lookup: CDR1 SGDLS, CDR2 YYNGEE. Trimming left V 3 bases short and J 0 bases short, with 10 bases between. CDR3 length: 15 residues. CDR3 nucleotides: TGTGCCAGCAGCGGATCGGGATTAGCCAAAAACATTCAGTACTTC. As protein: CASSGSGLAKNIQYF. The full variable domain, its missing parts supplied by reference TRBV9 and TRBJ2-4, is DSGVTQTPKHLITATGQRVTLRCSPRSGDLSVYWYQQSLDQGLQFLIQYYNGEERAKGNILERFSAQQFPDLHSELNLSSLELGDSALYFCASSGSGLAKNIQYFGAGTRLSVL.

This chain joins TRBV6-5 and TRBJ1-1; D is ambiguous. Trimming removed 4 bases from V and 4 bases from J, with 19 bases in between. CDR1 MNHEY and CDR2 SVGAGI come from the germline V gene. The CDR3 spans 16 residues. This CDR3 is CASSWFEGKRRTEAFF. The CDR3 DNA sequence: TGTGCCAGCAGTTGGTTCGAAGGGAAACGCCGCACTGAAGCTTTCTTT.

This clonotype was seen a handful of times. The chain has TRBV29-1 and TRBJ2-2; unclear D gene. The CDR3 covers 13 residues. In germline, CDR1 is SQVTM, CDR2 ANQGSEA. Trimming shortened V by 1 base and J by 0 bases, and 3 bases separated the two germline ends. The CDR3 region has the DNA TGCAGCGTTGAAGCAGCGAACACCGGGGAGCTGTTTTTT. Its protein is CSVEAANTGELFF.

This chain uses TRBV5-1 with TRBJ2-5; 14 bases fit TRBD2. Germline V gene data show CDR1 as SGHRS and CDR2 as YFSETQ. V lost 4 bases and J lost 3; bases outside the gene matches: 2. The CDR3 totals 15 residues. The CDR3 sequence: CASSQGLAGEETQYF. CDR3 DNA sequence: TGCGCCAGCAGCCAGGGACTAGCGGGAGAAGAGACCCAGTACTTC. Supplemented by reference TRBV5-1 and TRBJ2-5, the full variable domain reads KAGVTQTPRYLIKTRGQQVTLSCSPISGHRSVSWYQQTPGQGLQFLFEYFSETQRNKGNFPGRFSGRQFSNSRSEMNVSTLELGDSALYLCASSQGLAGEETQYFGPGTRLLVL.

The CDR3 nucleotides read TGCGCCAGCAGCCCAGGGGCGCAAGCCTACGAGCAGTACTTC. Translation gives CASSPGAQAYEQYF. The chain combines TRBV5-1 with TRBJ2-7, with D tentatively TRBD1 (6 bases). V was shortened by 4 bases and J by 2 bases, with 13 bases between the two germline ends. The CDR3 has 14 residues. From germline, CDR1 is SGHRS and CDR2 YFSETQ. Full variable domain (rest looked up from reference TRBV5-1 and TRBJ2-7): KAGVTQTPRYLIKTRGQQVTLSCSPISGHRSVSWYQQTPGQGLQFLFEYFSETQRNKGNFPGRFSGRQFSNSRSEMNVSTLELGDSALYLCASSPGAQAYEQYFGPGTRLTVT.

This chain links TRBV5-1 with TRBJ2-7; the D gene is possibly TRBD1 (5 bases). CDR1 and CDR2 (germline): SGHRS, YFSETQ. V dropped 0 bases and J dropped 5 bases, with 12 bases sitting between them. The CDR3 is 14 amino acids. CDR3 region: CASSLGAGNDEQYF. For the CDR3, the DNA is TGCGCCAGCAGCTTGGGGGCAGGGAACGACGAGCAGTACTTC.

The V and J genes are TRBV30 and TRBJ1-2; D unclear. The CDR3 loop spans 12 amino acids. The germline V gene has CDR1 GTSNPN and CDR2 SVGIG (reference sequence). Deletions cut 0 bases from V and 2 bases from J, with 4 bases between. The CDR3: CAWSVNNYGYTF. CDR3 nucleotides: TGTGCCTGGAGTGTAAACAACTATGGCTACACCTTC.

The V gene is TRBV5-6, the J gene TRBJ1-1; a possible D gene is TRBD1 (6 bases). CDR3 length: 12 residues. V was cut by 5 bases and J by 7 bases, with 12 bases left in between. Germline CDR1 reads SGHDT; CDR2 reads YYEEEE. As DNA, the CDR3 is TGTGCCAGCAGTATCGGGGGCTTTGAAGCTTTCTTT. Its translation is CASSIGGFEAFF.

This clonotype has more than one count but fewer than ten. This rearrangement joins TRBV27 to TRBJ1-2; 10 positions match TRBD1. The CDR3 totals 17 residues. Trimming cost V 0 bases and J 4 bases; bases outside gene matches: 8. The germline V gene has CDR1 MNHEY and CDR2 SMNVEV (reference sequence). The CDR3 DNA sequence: TGTGCCAGCAGTTTATCTGGGGCTGGGGACAGGGGCTATGGCTACACCTTC. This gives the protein CASSLSGAGDRGYGYTF.

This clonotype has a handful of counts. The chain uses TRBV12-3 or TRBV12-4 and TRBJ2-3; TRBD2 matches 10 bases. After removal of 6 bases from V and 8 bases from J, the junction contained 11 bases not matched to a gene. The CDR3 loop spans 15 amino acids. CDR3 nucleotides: TGTGCCAGCAGGCCAACTAGCGGGGCACAGGGTACGCAGTATTTT. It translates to CASRPTSGAQGTQYF.

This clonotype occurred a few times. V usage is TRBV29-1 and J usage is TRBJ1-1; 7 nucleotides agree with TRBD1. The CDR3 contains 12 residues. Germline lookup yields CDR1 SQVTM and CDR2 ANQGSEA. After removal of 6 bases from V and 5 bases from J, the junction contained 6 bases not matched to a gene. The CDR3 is CSVVTGYTEAFF. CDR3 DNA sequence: TGCAGCGTAGTGACAGGGTATACTGAAGCTTTCTTT.

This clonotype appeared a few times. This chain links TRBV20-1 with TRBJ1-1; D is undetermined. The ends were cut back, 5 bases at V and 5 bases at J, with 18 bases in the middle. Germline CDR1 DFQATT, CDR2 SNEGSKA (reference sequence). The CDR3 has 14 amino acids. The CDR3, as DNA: TGCAGTGCTGCGGCTTCGGCAGTTGAGACTGAAGCTTTCTTT. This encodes CSAAASAVETEAFF.

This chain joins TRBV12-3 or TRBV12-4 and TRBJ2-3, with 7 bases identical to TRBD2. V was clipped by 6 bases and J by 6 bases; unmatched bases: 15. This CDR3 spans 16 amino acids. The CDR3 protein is CASSLGEGFRRDTQYF. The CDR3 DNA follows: TGTGCCAGCAGCTTGGGGGAGGGGTTTCGCCGCGATACGCAGTATTTT.

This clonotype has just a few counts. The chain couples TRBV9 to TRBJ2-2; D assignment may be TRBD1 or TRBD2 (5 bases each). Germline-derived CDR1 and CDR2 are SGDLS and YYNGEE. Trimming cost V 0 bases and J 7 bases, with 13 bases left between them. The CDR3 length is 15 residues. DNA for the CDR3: TGTGCCAGCAGCGTAGGTCAGAGGGGCGACGGGGAGCTGTTTTTT. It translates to CASSVGQRGDGELFF.

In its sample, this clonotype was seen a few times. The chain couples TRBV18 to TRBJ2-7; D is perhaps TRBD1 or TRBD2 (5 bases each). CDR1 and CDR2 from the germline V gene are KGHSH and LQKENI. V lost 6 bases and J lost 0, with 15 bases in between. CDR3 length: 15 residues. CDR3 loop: CASSPGPGGSYEQYF. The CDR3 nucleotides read TGTGCCAGCTCCCCGGGACCTGGGGGCTCCTACGAGCAGTACTTC.

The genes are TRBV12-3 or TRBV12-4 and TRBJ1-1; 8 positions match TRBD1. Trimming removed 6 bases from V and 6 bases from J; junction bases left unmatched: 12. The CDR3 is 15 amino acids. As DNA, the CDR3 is TGTGCCAGCAGCCCTCCGGACAGGGTGTACCCTGAAGCTTTCTTT. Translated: CASSPPDRVYPEAFF.

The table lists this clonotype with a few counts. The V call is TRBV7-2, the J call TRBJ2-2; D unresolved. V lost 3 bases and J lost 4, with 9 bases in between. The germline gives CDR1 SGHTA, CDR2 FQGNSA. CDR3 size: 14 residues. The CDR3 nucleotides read TGTGCCAGCAGCTTTGACGGAAGCACCGGGGAGCTGTTTTTT. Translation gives CASSFDGSTGELFF.

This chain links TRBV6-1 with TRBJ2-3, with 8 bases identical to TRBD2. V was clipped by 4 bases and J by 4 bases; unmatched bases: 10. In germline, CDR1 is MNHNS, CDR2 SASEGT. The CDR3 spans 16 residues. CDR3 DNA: TGTGCCAGCAGTGGGCAAGCGGGAGTTTCGCCAGATACGCAGTATTTT. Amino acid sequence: CASSGQAGVSPDTQYF.